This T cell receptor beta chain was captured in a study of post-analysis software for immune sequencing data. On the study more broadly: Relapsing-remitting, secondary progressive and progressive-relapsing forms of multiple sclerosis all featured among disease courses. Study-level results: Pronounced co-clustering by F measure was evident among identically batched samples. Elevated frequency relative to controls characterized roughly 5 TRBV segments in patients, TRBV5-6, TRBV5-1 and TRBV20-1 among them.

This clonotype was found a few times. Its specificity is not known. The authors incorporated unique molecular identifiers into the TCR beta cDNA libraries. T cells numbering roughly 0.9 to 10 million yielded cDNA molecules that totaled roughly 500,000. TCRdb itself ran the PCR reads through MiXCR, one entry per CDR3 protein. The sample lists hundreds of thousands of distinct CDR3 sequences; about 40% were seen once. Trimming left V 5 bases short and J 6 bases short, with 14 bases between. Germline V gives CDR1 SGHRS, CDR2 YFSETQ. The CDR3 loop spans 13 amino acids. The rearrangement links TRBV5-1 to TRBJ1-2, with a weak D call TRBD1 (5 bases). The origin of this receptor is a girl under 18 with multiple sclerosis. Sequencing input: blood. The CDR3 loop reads CASSEVWGDGYTF. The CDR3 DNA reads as TGCGCCAGCAGTGAGGTGTGGGGCGATGGCTACACCTTC.